The clone carrying this TCR beta chain was recorded at least ten times. No antigen is known for it. Germline CDR1 is MNHNY and CDR2 is SVGAGI (reference sequence). Trimming took 5 bases from V and 6 from J, leaving 12 bases between them. The CDR3 loop spans 13 amino acids. This specimen comes from a study of T cells after yellow fever vaccination. Findings and caveats of the study: Post-booster repertoires again held most primary-vaccination clones (about 96% CD4, around 90% CD8). There was a small share of clonotypes that showed up in both the CD4 and CD8 compartments.

Template switching by 5'RACE produced TCR cDNA, adding a universal primer site and UMIs. Each CDR3 protein is one row after TCRdb ran MiXCR on the 5' RACE reads. The repertoire has some 110,000 distinct CDR3 sequences, 7.2% of them found once; the top ten carry roughly 2.8%. This clonotype was sampled from a man aged 18 to 30 who received the YFV17D yellow fever vaccine. The chain carries TRBV6-6 and TRBJ2-3; D unclear. The sample consisted of CD4+ T cells sorted from PBMCs, taken approximately 47 days after the first yellow fever vaccination. CDR3 sequence: CASSPSWADTQYF. The CDR3, as DNA: TGTGCCAGCAGTCCCTCCTGGGCGGATACGCAGTATTTT.